Described below is a single T cell receptor (beta chain) sequence and its context. Germline CDR1 is MNHEY and CDR2 is SMNVEV (reference sequence). The CDR3 is made up of 15 amino acids. With 2 bases clipped from V and 5 bases from J, the junction kept 4 bases outside the gene matches. The data were taken from a study of OX40 agonist ivuxolimab in advanced cancers. Profiling relied on immunoSEQ multiplex PCR, and the TCRdb table lists in-frame clones only, not all of them. Here the sample spans about 31,000 clones, less than 90% being singletons. The sequence came from an adult with an advanced solid tumor such as melanoma, head and neck, liver or kidney cancer. V and J are TRBV27 and TRBJ2-1; 9 bases map to TRBD2. The sequencing here drew on CD4+ or CD8+ T cells sorted from blood, taken in a trial of the OX40 agonist ivuxolimab. CDR3: CASSLSGRPNNEQFF. For the CDR3, the DNA is TGTGCCAGCAGTTTAAGCGGGAGGCCTAACAATGAGCAGTTCTTC.